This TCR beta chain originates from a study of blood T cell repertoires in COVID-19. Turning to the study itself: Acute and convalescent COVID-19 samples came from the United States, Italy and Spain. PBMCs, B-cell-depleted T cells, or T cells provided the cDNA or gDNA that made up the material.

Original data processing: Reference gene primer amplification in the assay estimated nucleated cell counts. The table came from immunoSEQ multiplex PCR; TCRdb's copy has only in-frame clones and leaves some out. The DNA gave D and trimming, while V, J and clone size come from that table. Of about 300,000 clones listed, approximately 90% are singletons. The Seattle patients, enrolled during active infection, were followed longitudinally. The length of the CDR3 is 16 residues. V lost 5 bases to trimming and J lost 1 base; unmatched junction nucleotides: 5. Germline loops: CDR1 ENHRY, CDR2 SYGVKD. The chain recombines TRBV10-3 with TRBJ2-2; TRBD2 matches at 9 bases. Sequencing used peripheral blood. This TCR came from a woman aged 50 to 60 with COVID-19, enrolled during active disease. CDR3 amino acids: CAISPLAGLNTGELFF. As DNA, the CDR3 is TGTGCCATCAGTCCGCTAGCGGGGCTGAACACCGGGGAGCTGTTTTTT.